This TCR beta chain was identified in a study of T cell responses to AZD1222 COVID-19 vaccine. Study findings and constraints: Spike as a whole was targeted by vaccine-associated CD4 TCRs, dominant at 160-218 and 743-854. Possibly, clonal diversity was underestimated; donors were largely white British and included more females. Spike-specific TCR depth and breadth grew after two AZD1222 doses. Only six people who got AZD1222 tested seropositive at baseline.

Repertoires were generated with immunoSEQ multiplex PCR, while TCRdb's copy carries only in-frame clones and drops some. Of about 220,000 clones listed, roughly 91% are singletons. This clone was counted a single time. Its antigen is currently unknown. The V end was cut by 5 bases, the J end by 6 bases, with 5 bases between. Germline loops: CDR1 SGHAT, CDR2 FQDESV (reference sequence). This CDR3 is 11 amino acids long. The chain links TRBV11-1 to TRBJ2-1, with D hard to call. The sequenced sample was peripheral blood, obtained on day 0 of MenACWY control vaccination. This TCR came from an adult in good health. The chain's CDR3 is CASSALNEQFF. The CDR3 DNA reads as TGTGCCAGCAGCGCCCTCAATGAGCAGTTCTTC.